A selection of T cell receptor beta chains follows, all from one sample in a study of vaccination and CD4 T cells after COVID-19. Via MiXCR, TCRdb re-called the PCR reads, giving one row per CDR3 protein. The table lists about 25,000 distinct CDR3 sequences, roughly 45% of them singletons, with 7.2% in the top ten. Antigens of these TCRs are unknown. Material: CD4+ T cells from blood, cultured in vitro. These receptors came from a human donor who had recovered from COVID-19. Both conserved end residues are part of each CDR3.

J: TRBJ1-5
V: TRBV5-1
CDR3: CASSLAPGTNQPQHF

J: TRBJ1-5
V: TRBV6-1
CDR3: CASSYQGSEPQHF

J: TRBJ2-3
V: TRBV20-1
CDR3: CSARKGITSGKTDTQYF

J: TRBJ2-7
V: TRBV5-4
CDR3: CASSRSGGAYEQYF

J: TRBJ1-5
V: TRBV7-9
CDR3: CASSGAGLGNQPQHF

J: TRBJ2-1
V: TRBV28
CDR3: CASSLPQGLGLDEQFF

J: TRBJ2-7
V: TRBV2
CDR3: CASRRDFYEQYF

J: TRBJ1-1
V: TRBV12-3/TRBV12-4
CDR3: CASSFRGSGTEAFF

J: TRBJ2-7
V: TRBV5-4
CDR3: CASSLTGTPYEQYF

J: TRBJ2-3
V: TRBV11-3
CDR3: CASSPQLGGGTDTQYF

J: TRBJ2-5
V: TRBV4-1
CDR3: CASSQTNMGLAGRETQYF

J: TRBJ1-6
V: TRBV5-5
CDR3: CASSLLGERVGSPLHF

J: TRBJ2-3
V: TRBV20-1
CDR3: CSANSPTRGPGPGSVTQYF

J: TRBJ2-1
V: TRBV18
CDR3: CASSPGTSGFNEQFF

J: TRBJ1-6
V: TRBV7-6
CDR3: CASSLRGQNYNSPLHF

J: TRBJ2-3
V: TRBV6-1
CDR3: CASRPQPGLLSTDTQYF

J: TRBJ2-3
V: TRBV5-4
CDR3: CASSLGGTGLDTQYF

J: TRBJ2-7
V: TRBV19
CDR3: CASRPGTQTYEQYF

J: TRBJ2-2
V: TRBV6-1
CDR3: CASRTRMVGNTGELFF

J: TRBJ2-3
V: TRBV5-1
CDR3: CASSLSGSPTDTQYF

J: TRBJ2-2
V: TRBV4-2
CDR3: CASSRGLRGGELFF

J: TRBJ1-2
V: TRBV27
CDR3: CASSLTGDGYTF